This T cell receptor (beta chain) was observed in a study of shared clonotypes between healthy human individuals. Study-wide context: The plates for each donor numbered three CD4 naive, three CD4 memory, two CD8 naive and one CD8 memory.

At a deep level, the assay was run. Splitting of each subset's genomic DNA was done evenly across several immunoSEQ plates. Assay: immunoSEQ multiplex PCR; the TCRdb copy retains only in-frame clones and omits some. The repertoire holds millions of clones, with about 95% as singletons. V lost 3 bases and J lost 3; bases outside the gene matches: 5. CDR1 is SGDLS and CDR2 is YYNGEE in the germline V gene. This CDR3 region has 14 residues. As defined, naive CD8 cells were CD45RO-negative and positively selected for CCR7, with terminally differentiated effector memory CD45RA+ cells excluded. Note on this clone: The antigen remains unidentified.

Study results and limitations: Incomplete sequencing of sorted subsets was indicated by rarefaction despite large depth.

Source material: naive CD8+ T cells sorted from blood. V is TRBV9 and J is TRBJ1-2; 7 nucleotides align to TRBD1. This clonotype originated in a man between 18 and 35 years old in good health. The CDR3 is CASSGTGFDYGYTF. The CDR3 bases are TGTGCCAGCAGCGGGACAGGTTTCGACTATGGCTACACCTTC.